Listed below are T cell receptor beta chains from one sample, sequenced in a study of beta chain features in type 1 diabetes. Only in-frame clones appear in the TCRdb table, and some are missing; sequencing was by immunoSEQ multiplex PCR. This table holds around 430,000 clones, 30% found once. Sequencing was carried out using naive CD4+ T cells from blood. The receptor source for this set is a young man in good health. Both conserved end residues are part of each CDR3. The order of the fields is clone size, J gene, V gene, D gene, CDR3 protein, CDR3 DNA. The D gene is left open where the match is weak. Clone size is given for some rows only: seen once, a few or many times, or a class if the clone is expanded.

clone size: NA; J gene: TRBJ2-3; V gene: TRBV7-2; D gene: NA; CDR3 protein: CASSLGVRDTDTQYF; CDR3 DNA: TGTGCCAGCAGCTTAGGGGTCAGGGACACAGATACGCAGTATTTT
clone size: few; J gene: TRBJ2-7; V gene: TRBV27; D gene: TRBD1; CDR3 protein: CASQRTGLYEQYF; CDR3 DNA: TGTGCCAGCCAGAGGACAGGGCTGTACGAGCAGTACTTC
clone size: NA; J gene: TRBJ2-2; V gene: TRBV18; D gene: NA; CDR3 protein: CASSPPGLANTGELFF; CDR3 DNA: TGTGCCAGCTCACCACCCGGGCTCGCGAACACCGGGGAGCTGTTTTTT
clone size: NA; J gene: TRBJ1-2; V gene: TRBV29-1; D gene: NA; CDR3 protein: CSVSGTSPYGYTF; CDR3 DNA: TGCAGCGTGTCCGGAACATCGCCCTATGGCTACACCTTC
clone size: NA; J gene: TRBJ2-5; V gene: TRBV7-2; D gene: NA; CDR3 protein: CASTFQRGGGETQYF; CDR3 DNA: TGTGCCAGCACCTTCCAGAGGGGGGGTGGAGAGACCCAGTACTTC
clone size: NA; J gene: TRBJ2-2; V gene: TRBV25-1; D gene: TRBD1; CDR3 protein: CASSVDRGTGELFF; CDR3 DNA: TGTGCCAGCAGTGTCGACAGGGGCACCGGGGAGCTGTTTTTT
clone size: NA; J gene: TRBJ2-1; V gene: TRBV7-2; D gene: TRBD2; CDR3 protein: CASSITSGDWNEQFF; CDR3 DNA: TGTGCCAGCAGCATCACTAGCGGTGATTGGAATGAGCAGTTCTTC
clone size: few; J gene: TRBJ2-2; V gene: TRBV9; D gene: TRBD2; CDR3 protein: CASSVSLAGFTGELFF; CDR3 DNA: TGTGCCAGCAGCGTATCGCTAGCGGGTTTCACCGGGGAGCTGTTTTTT
clone size: NA; J gene: TRBJ1-2; V gene: TRBV10-3; D gene: TRBD1; CDR3 protein: CAISDRGEIYGYTF; CDR3 DNA: TGTGCCATCAGCGACAGGGGTGAAATCTATGGCTACACCTTC
clone size: NA; J gene: TRBJ1-2; V gene: TRBV29-1; D gene: NA; CDR3 protein: CSVPVGVGYGYTF; CDR3 DNA: TGCAGCGTTCCGGTTGGAGTAGGCTATGGCTACACCTTC
clone size: NA; J gene: TRBJ2-3; V gene: TRBV29-1; D gene: TRBD2; CDR3 protein: CSVARGSPPDTQYF; CDR3 DNA: TGCAGCGTTGCGCGCGGGAGCCCCCCAGATACGCAGTATTTT
clone size: NA; J gene: TRBJ2-3; V gene: TRBV30; D gene: TRBD2; CDR3 protein: CARGGADTQYF; CDR3 DNA: TGTGCCCGGGGGGGCGCAGATACGCAGTATTTT
clone size: NA; J gene: TRBJ2-5; V gene: TRBV2; D gene: NA; CDR3 protein: CASRRRLGGGETQYF; CDR3 DNA: TGTGCCAGCAGGAGGCGACTGGGAGGCGGAGAGACCCAGTACTTC